This T cell receptor beta chain was sequenced for a study of neurological immune-mediated disorders. TCRdb processed the 5' RACE reads anew with MiXCR; each CDR3 protein has one entry. This sample has around 49,000 distinct CDR3 sequences, with more than 8% found just once. The germline V gene encodes CDR1 MDHEN and CDR2 SYDVKM. Trimming left V 3 bases short and J 0 bases short, with 18 bases between. The CDR3 sequence is 19 residues long. Documented time point: longitudinal time-point 1 (baseline). This clonotype was recorded at least ten times. Its antigen remains unknown. Study conclusions and caveats: None of the CDR3 amino acid sequences of expanded clones recurred across subjects, suggesting private repertoires in all groups.

This clonotype was sampled from a woman in her 40s in good health. The genes are TRBV28 and TRBJ2-6, with D possibly TRBD1 on 5 matching bases. The material sequenced was PBMCs. This CDR3 is CASSFNWWQGSSGANVLTF. The CDR3 nucleotides read TGTGCCAGCAGTTTTAATTGGTGGCAGGGAAGCTCTGGGGCCAACGTCCTGACTTTC.